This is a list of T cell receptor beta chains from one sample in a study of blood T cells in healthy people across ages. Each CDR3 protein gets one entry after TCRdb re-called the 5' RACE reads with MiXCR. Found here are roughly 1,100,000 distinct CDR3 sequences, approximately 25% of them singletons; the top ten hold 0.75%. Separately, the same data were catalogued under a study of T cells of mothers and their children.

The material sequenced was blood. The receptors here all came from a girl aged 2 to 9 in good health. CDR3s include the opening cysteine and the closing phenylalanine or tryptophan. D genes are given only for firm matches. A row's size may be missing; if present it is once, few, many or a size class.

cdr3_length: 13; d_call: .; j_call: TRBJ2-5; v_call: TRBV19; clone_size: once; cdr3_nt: TGTGCCAGTAGTATTAAGGCTTTAGAGACCCAGTACTTC; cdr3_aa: CASSIKALETQYF
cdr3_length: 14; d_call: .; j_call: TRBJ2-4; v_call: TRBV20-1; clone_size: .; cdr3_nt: TGCAGTGCTTCCCCTACCGTGGACGGAAACATTCAGTACTTC; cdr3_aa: CSASPTVDGNIQYF
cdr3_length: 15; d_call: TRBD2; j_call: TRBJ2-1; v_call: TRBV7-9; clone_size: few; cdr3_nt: TGTGCCAGCAGCCCCACTAGCGACAGTCACAATGAGCAGTTCTTC; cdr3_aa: CASSPTSDSHNEQFF
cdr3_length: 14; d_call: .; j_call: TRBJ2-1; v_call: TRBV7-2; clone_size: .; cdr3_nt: TGTGCCAGCAGCTTTGCGACTAGGGGGATTGAGCAGTTCTTC; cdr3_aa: CASSFATRGIEQFF
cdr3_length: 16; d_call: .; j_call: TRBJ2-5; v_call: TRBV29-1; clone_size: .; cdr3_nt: TGCAGCGCCGCCGGGGGGATCCGGGGGCCTCAAGAGACCCAGTACTTC; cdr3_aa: CSAAGGIRGPQETQYF
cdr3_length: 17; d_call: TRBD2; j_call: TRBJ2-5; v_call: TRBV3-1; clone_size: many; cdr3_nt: TGTGCCAGCAGCTCCGGACTAGCGGCGAGCCGAATAGAGACCCAGTACTTC; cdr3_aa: CASSSGLAASRIETQYF
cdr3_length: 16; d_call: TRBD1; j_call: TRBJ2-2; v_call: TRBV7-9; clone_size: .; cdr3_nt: TGTGCCAGCAGCTCCCTGGGACAGACGAACACCGGGGAGCTGTTTTTT; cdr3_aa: CASSSLGQTNTGELFF
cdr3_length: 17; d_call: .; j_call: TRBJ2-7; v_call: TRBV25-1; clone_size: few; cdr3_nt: TGTGCCAGCAGTGATTTCATGTCTGGCTCGGCTAACTACGAGCAGTACTTC; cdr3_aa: CASSDFMSGSANYEQYF
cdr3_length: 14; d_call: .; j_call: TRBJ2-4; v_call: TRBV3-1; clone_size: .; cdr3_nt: TGTGCCAGCAGCCAAGGCCCGACCAAAAACATTCAGTACTTC; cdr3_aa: CASSQGPTKNIQYF
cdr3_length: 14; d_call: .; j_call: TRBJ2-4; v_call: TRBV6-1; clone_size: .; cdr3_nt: TGTGCCACCATAAAAGCGGAGAGGGGGGACATTCAGTACTTC; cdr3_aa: CATIKAERGDIQYF
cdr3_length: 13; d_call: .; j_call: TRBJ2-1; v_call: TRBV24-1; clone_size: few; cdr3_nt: TGTGCCACCAGTGATGGGCCCTACAATGAGCAGTTCTTC; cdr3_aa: CATSDGPYNEQFF
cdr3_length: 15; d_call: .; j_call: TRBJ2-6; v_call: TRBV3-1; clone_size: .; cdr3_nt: TGTGCCAGCAGCCGTCTGGACTCTGGGGCCAACGCCCTGACTTTC; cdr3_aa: CASSRLDSGANALTF
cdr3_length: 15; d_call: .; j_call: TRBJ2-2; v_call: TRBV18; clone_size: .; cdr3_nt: TGTGCCAGCTCACCACTAGCGGAGAACACCGGGGAGCTGTTTTTT; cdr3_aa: CASSPLAENTGELFF
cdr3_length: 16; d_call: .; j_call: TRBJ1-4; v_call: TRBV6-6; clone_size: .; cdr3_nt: TGTGCCAGCCGTCTGCTCCCCGGGGCTACTAATGAAAAACTGTTTTTT; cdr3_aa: CASRLLPGATNEKLFF
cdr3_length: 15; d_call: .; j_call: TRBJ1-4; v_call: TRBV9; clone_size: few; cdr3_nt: TGTGCCTCGGCGCCGGAAGCTGCAACTAATGAAAAACTGTTTTTT; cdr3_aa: CASAPEAATNEKLFF
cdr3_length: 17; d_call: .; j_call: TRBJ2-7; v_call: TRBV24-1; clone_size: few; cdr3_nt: TGTGCCACCAGCGATACCGAGGGGCAACTCCGCCCAGGCGAGCAGTACTTC; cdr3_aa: CATSDTEGQLRPGEQYF
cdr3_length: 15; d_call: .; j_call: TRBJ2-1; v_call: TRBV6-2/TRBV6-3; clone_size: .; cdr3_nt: TGTGCCAGCAGTTACGGGGCTAATTGGATAAATGAGCAGTTCTTC; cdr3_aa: CASSYGANWINEQFF
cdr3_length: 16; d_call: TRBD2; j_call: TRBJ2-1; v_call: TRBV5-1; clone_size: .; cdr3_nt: TGCGCCAGCAGCTTCCAACTAGCGGGGGCGAACAATGAGCAGTTCTTC; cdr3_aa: CASSFQLAGANNEQFF
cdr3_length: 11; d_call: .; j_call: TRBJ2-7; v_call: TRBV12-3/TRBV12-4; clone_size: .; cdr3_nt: TGTGCCAGCAGCACAGGGCACGAGCAGTACTTC; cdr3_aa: CASSTGHEQYF
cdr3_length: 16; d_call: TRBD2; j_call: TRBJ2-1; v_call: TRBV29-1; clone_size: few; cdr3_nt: TGCAGCGTTGAAGATCTGTCTAGCGGGAGTCGGAATGAGCAGTTCTTC; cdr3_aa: CSVEDLSSGSRNEQFF
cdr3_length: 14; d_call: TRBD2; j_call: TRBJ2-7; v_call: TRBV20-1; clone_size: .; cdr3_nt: TGCAGTGCTAGAGGGACTAGCGGGAGCTACGAGCAGTACTTC; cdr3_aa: CSARGTSGSYEQYF
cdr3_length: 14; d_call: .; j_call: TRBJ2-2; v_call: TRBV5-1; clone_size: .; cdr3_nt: TGCACCGGCAGCTATTACAGCTATACCGGGGAGCTGTTTTTT; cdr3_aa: CTGSYYSYTGELFF
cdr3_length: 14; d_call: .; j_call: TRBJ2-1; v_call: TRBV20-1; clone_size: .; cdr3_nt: TGCAGTGCTAAAAGACCCGTTTTAATCGATGAGCAGTTCTTC; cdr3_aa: CSAKRPVLIDEQFF
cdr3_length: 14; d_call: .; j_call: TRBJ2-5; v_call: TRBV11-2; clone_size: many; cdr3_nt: TGTGCCAGCAGCTTTGGGGGGCCTCAGGAGACCCAGTACTTC; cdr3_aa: CASSFGGPQETQYF
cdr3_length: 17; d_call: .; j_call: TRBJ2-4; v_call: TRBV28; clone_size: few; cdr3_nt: TGTGCCAGCAGTTTAGGGCACTTAACAGAAGCCAAAAACATTCAGTACTTC; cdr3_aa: CASSLGHLTEAKNIQYF
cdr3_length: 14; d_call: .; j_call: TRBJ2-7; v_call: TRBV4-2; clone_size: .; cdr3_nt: TGTGCCAGCAGCCAAGGGGCAGGGAGGTGCGAGCAGTACTTC; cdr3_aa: CASSQGAGRCEQYF
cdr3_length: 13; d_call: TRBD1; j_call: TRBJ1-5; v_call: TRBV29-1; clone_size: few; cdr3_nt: TGCAGCGTCCCCGGACAGGACAATCAGCCCCAGCATTTT; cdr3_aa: CSVPGQDNQPQHF
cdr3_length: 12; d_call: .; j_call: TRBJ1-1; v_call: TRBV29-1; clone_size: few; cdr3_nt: TGCAGCGTTGGGGTCATGAACACTGTAGCTTTCTTT; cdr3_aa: CSVGVMNTVAFF
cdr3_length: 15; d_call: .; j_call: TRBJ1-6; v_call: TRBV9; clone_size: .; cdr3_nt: TGTGCCAGCAGCGTAGCAGGGGTCGATAATTCACCCCTCCACTTT; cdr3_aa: CASSVAGVDNSPLHF
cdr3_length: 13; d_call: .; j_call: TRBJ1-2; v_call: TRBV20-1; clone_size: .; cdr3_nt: TGCAGTGCTAGAGATCCGATTCGGGAGGGCTACACCTTC; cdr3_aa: CSARDPIREGYTF
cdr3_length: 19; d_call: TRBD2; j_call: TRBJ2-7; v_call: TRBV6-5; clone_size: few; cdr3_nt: TGTGCCAGCAGTTACAATGTGGGTAGCGGGTCCTTAAGCTCCTACGAGCAGTACTTC; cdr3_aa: CASSYNVGSGSLSSYEQYF
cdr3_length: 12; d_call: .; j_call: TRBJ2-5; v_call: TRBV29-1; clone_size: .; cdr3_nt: TGCAGCGTTCCGGTTGGGGAAGAGACCCAGTACTTC; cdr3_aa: CSVPVGEETQYF
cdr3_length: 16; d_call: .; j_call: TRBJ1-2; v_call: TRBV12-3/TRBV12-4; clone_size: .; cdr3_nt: TGTGCCAGCAGCGATTCACAGGGTAACGGAGACTATGGCTACACCTTC; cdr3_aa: CASSDSQGNGDYGYTF
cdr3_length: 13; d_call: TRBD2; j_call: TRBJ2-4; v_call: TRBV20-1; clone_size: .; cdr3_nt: TGCAGTGCTACACTAGCGGGGGCGGGCATTCAGTACTTC; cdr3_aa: CSATLAGAGIQYF
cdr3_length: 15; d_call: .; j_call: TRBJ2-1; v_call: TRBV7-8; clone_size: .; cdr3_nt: TGTGCCAGCAGCTTAGGAATTATAGGGGGAAAGGAGCAGTTCTTC; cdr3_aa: CASSLGIIGGKEQFF
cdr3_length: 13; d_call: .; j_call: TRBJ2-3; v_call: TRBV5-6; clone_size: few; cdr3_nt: TGTGCCAGCAGCTGGACGATCACAGATACGCAGTATTTT; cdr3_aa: CASSWTITDTQYF
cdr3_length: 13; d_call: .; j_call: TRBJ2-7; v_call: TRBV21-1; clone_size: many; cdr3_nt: TGTGCCAGCAGCGTAGACGGCACCTACGAGCAGTACTTC; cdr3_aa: CASSVDGTYEQYF
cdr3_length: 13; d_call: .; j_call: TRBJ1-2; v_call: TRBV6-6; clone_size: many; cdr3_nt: TGTGCCAGCATGACTTTGGGGACAATAGGCTACACCTTC; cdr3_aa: CASMTLGTIGYTF
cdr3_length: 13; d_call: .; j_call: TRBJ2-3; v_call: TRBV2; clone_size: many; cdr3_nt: TGTGCCAGCAGTGGGGGCCTCACAGATACGCAGTATTTT; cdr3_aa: CASSGGLTDTQYF
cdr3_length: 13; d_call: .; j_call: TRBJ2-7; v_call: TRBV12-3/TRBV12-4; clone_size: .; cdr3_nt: TGTGCCAGCAGTTCAGTCGGACCGGGCGAGCAGTACTTC; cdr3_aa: CASSSVGPGEQYF
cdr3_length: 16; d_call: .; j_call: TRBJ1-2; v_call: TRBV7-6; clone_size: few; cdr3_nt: TGTGCCAGCAGCTTAGTCCCAGACCCTTCTAACTATGGCTACACCTTC; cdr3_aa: CASSLVPDPSNYGYTF
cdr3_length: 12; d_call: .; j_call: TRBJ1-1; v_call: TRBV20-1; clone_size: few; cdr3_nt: TGCAGTGCCCACCCCGGAGACACTGAAGCTTTCTTT; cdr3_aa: CSAHPGDTEAFF
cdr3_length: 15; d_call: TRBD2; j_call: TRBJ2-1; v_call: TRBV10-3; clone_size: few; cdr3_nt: TGTGCCATCAGGGAAGGGACTAGCGGGGCCAATGAGCAGTTCTTC; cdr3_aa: CAIREGTSGANEQFF
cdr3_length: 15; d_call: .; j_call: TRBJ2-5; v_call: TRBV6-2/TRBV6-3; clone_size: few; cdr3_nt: TGTGCCAGCCGGAACCGAGGAACTGTCTCAGAGACCCAGTACTTC; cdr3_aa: CASRNRGTVSETQYF
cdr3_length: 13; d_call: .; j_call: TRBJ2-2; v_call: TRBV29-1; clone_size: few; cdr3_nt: TGCAGCGTTGAACGGGCGAACACCGGGGAGCTGTTTTTT; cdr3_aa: CSVERANTGELFF
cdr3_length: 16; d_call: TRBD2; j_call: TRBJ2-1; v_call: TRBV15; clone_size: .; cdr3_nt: TGTGCCACCAGCAGAGATCAAGGACTAGGCTACAATGAGCAGTTCTTC; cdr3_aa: CATSRDQGLGYNEQFF
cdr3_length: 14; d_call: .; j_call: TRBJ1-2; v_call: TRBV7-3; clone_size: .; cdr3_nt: TGTGCCAGCAGCTTAACCGGAACGCCGAGAGGCTACACCTTC; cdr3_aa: CASSLTGTPRGYTF
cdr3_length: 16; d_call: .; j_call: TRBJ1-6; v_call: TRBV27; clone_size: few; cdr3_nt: TGTGCCAGCAGAATAACCAACGAATCCCCGAGGTCACCCCTCCACTTT; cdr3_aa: CASRITNESPRSPLHF
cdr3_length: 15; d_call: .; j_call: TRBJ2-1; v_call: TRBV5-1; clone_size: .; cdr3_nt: TGCGCCAGCAGCTTGGGGGGCTTGCGGATGGATGAGCAGTTCTTC; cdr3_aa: CASSLGGLRMDEQFF
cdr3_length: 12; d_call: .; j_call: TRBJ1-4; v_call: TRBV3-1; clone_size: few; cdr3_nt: TGTGCCAGCAGCCAGGGATTGGAAAAACTGTTTTTT; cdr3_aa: CASSQGLEKLFF
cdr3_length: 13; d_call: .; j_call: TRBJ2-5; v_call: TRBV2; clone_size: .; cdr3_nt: TGTGCCAGCAGTGATTTGGGGATAGAGACCCAGTACTTC; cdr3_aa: CASSDLGIETQYF
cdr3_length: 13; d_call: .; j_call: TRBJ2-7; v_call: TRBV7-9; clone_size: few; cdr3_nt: TGTGCCAGCAGCTTAGCCTCGGGGTTCGAGCAGTACTTC; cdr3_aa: CASSLASGFEQYF
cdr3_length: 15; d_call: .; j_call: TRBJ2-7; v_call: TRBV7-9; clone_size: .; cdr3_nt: TGTGCCAGCAGCTTAGCAAGGGGGGTTGGTAGTGCGCAGTACTTC; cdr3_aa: CASSLARGVGSAQYF
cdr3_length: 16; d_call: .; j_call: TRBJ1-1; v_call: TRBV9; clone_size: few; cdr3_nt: TGTGCCAGCAGCGTAGTCGGGCAGGGACCTTCCACTGAAGCTTTCTTT; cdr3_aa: CASSVVGQGPSTEAFF
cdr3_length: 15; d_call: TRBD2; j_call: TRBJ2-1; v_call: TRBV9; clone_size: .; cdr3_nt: TGTGCCAGCAGCGTAGATATGGGGACTATCAATGAGCAGTTCTTC; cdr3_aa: CASSVDMGTINEQFF